The rows below give T cell receptor beta chains drawn from one sample of a study of blood T cell repertoires in COVID-19. The data were produced by immunoSEQ multiplex PCR, yet TCRdb's version contains in-frame clones alone and is incomplete. The sample carries around 320,000 clones, roughly 90% recorded once. The sequenced sample was peripheral blood. The receptors shown here come from a man aged 18 to 30 with active or convalescent COVID-19. Each CDR3 is given with its conserved first and last residue. D genes are given only for firm matches.

TRBJ2-1 | TRBV7-3 | - | CASSLGASEFDEQFF
TRBJ1-1 | TRBV6-2/TRBV6-3 | - | CASSYGGLPEAFF
TRBJ2-3 | TRBV10-2 | - | CASSRYGAGTDTQYF
TRBJ1-2 | TRBV2 | - | CASSEEQSYGYTF
TRBJ1-1 | TRBV2 | - | CASSVEALNTEAFF
TRBJ2-7 | TRBV4-1 | - | CASSQESGISYEQYF
TRBJ2-3 | TRBV2 | TRBD2 | CASSKLAGDLF
TRBJ1-5 | TRBV5-5 | - | CASSSSGRVAPQPQHF
TRBJ2-7 | TRBV7-6 | TRBD2 | CASSSGRGGREQYF
TRBJ2-7 | TRBV2 | - | CASSEAEISYEQYF
TRBJ1-2 | TRBV6-2/TRBV6-3 | - | CASSFGYGYTF
TRBJ2-7 | TRBV7-9 | TRBD1 | CASSLGQGRTYEQYF
TRBJ2-7 | TRBV15 | TRBD2 | CATSREKGTSPYIFYEQYF
TRBJ1-3 | TRBV6-5 | TRBD1 | CASGGTGGSGNTIYF
TRBJ1-5 | TRBV6-2/TRBV6-3 | - | CASSYSRTAGNQPQHF
TRBJ1-4 | TRBV7-9 | TRBD1 | CASSTWTGERRLFF
TRBJ1-3 | TRBV5-1 | - | CASSLAIGISGNTIYF
TRBJ2-5 | TRBV5-1 | TRBD1 | CASSLARGTGRRGETQYF
TRBJ2-5 | TRBV28 | TRBD1 | CASSPTGGAGKTQYF
TRBJ2-3 | TRBV6-6 | TRBD2 | CASSPLMTSGRFDTQYF
TRBJ1-1 | TRBV7-2 | TRBD1 | CASREQGATTEAFF
TRBJ2-7 | TRBV29-1 | - | CSAGGSYEQYF
TRBJ2-3 | TRBV6-5 | TRBD1 | CASRTTGGEDTQYF
TRBJ1-5 | TRBV5-1 | - | CASSFQGPQHF
TRBJ2-6 | TRBV14 | TRBD1 | CASSHRTGNGPGANVLTF
TRBJ1-6 | TRBV10-1 | - | CASANSYLLYNSPLHF
TRBJ2-7 | TRBV4-2 | - | CASSQEKYGGTLFFYEQYF
TRBJ2-7 | TRBV3-1/TRBV3-2 | - | CASSQDTAKNSGYEQYF
TRBJ1-4 | TRBV5-1 | - | CASSPGRGGSEKLFF
TRBJ2-1 | TRBV15 | TRBD2 | CATSRAFGLLAGAGDNEQFF
TRBJ2-5 | TRBV27 | TRBD1 | CASSLRPGQGMTQYF
TRBJ1-4 | TRBV4-1 | - | CASSQDQGLWEKLFF
TRBJ2-5 | TRBV19 | TRBD1 | CASSTPGQGQETQYF
TRBJ2-1 | TRBV7-2 | - | CASSLGARSTGFF
TRBJ2-3 | TRBV27 | TRBD2 | CASSFQAGLLPWGSDTQYF
TRBJ2-1 | TRBV14 | TRBD2 | CASSQTSGSYNEQFF
TRBJ2-1 | TRBV10-1 | - | CASQLDSYNEQFF
TRBJ1-2 | TRBV7-9 | - | CASRATGTIYGYTF
TRBJ1-2 | TRBV5-6 | - | CASSLARDNYLGYTF
TRBJ1-5 | TRBV27 | - | CASSPQRGIQPQHF
TRBJ2-1 | TRBV4-1 | - | CASSQGPGLVGDGEQFF